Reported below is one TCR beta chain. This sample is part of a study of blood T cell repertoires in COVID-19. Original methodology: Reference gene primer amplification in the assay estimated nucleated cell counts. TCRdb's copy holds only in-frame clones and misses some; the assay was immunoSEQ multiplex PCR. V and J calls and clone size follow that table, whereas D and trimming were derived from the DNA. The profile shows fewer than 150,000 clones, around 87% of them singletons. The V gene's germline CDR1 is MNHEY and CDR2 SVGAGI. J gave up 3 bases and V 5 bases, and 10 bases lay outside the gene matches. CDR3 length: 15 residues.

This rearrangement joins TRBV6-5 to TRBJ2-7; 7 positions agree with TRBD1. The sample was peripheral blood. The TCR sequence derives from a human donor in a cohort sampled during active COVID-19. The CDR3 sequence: CASSRDPGQNYEQYF. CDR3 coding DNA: TGTGCCAGCAGTCGAGATCCGGGACAGAACTACGAGCAGTACTTC.